One and the same sample provided the 25 T cell receptor beta chains below, sequenced in a study of T cell repertoires in cytomegalovirus infection. Their specific antigens are unknown. MiXCR, applied by TCRdb to the reads, yields one record per CDR3 protein. The sample shows about 350,000 distinct CDR3 sequences, about 35% of them seen only once. Material: cultured PBMCs, obtained from culture after CMV antigen stimulation. The source is a human donor in good health (CMV status not recorded). Some clones in this sample may be carry-over from other donors' samples.

At least ten counts were recorded for this clonotype. The chain is built from TRBV7-9 and TRBJ2-7; perhaps TRBD2 as D (5 bases). Between the trimmed V and J ends, which lost 1 base and 6 bases, there was a span of 10 bases. The germline V gene has CDR1 SEHNR and CDR2 FQNEAQ (reference sequence). The CDR3 extends over 13 amino acids. Here the CDR3 DNA reads TGTGCCAGCAGCTTAGATGGAGGAACCGAGCAGTACTTC. Protein: CASSLDGGTEQYF.

The V and J genes are TRBV6-5 and TRBJ1-1; 7 bases are shared with TRBD1. Per germline, CDR1 MNHEY and CDR2 SVGAGI. Trimming removed 6 bases from V and 5 bases from J; junction bases left unmatched: 12. This CDR3 is 15 amino acids long. The CDR3 loop is CASSRDRERGTEAFF. The CDR3 DNA is TGTGCCAGCAGCCGCGACAGGGAAAGAGGGACTGAAGCTTTCTTT.

This clonotype was recorded a few times. The J gene is TRBJ1-2, the V gene TRBV28; weak D call: TRBD1 (6 bases). V shed 5 bases and J shed 7 bases, with 20 bases lying between them. CDR1 and CDR2 from the germline V gene are MDHEN and SYDVKM. The CDR3 covers 15 residues. This CDR3 reads CASSTLRGGRGGYTF. CDR3 DNA: TGTGCCAGCAGTACCTTACGCGGGGGGCGCGGTGGCTACACCTTC.

The V gene is TRBV20-1, the J gene TRBJ2-7, with TRBD1 matching over 7 bases. V lost 3 bases and J lost 3; bases outside the gene matches: 11. In germline, CDR1 is DFQATT, CDR2 SNEGSKA (reference sequence). This CDR3 is built from 15 residues. The CDR3 sequence: CSARTETGFSYEQYF. CDR3 DNA: TGCAGTGCTAGGACCGAGACAGGGTTCAGCTACGAGCAGTACTTC.

The CDR3 protein is CASSSREAQYF. In DNA, the CDR3 is TGTGCCAGCAGCTCCAGAGAAGCCCAGTACTTC. The chain is built from TRBV7-2 and TRBJ2-5; D is unresolved. Germline V gives CDR1 SGHTA, CDR2 FQGNSA. Trimming stripped 4 bases from V and 9 bases from J, with 9 bases between. The CDR3 contains 11 residues.

In its sample, this clonotype was seen a few times. The rearrangement links TRBV6-2 or TRBV6-3 to TRBJ2-7; no clear D gene. CDR1 is MNHEY and CDR2 is SVGEGT in the germline V gene. The CDR3 covers 12 residues. V was clipped by 2 bases and J by 3 bases, with 5 bases between them. The CDR3: CASSYASYEQYV. In DNA, the CDR3 is TGTGCCAGCAGTTACGCGAGCTACGAGCAGTACGTC.

V gene TRBV2 combines with J gene TRBJ2-5; 7 positions match TRBD1. The CDR3 runs to 14 residues. Germline CDR1 reads SNHLY; CDR2 reads FYNNEI. After removal of 5 bases from V and 5 bases from J, the junction contained 8 bases not matched to a gene. CDR3: CASSLQGLGETQYF. The CDR3 DNA reads TGTGCCAGCAGTCTACAGGGGCTGGGGGAGACCCAGTACTTC.

This clonotype came up many times. V is TRBV7-8 and J is TRBJ2-3; 9 bases fit TRBD2. The CDR3 extends over 16 amino acids. Trimming took 6 bases from V and 5 from J; bases not matched to a gene: 12. The germline CDR1 and CDR2 sequences are SGHVS and FQNEAQ. The CDR3: CASRLIPGTSLDTQYF. The DNA for the CDR3 is TGTGCCAGCAGACTAATCCCCGGGACTAGCTTAGATACGCAGTATTTT.

There are a few counts of this clonotype. V usage is TRBV6-2 or TRBV6-3 and J usage is TRBJ2-2; D unresolved. The V gene lost 2 bases and the J gene lost 5 bases, with 15 bases spanning the gap. The CDR3 has 16 residues. Per germline, CDR1 MNHEY and CDR2 SVGEGT. The CDR3 coding sequence is TGTGCCAGCAGTTACAGCCTCCACGGATGGACCGGGGAGCTGTTTTTT. Its translation is CASSYSLHGWTGELFF.

CDR3 bases: TGTGCCAGCAGCCATAGGATGGTTGATACGCAGTATTTT. This gives the protein CASSHRMVDTQYF. The J gene is TRBJ2-3, the V gene TRBV11-2; D is undetermined. The CDR3 has 13 amino acids. From germline, CDR1 is SGHAT and CDR2 FQNNGV. Trimming cost V 5 bases and J 6 bases, with 12 bases left between them.

This clonotype was observed a few times. The V gene is TRBV7-8, the J gene TRBJ2-7; D ambiguous. CDR3 length: 14 amino acids. The germline V and J ends were trimmed by 5 bases and 0 bases, with 11 bases remaining between them. CDR1 and CDR2 from the germline V gene are SGHVS and FQNEAQ. CDR3 nucleotide sequence: TGTGCCAGCAGCCCCGGTCGGATCTCCTACGAGCAGTACTTC. This sequence encodes CASSPGRISYEQYF.

The rearrangement joins TRBV6-5 to TRBJ2-1; D unclear. CDR1 and CDR2 (germline): MNHEY, SVGAGI. The CDR3 runs to 15 residues. V dropped 0 bases and J dropped 7 bases, with 13 bases sitting between them. The CDR3 sequence: CASSYSIETQNEQFF. The DNA of the CDR3 is TGTGCCAGCAGTTACTCGATTGAAACGCAAAATGAGCAGTTCTTC.

The V call is TRBV10-3, the J call TRBJ2-5, with D possibly TRBD1 on 6 matching bases. This CDR3 is built from 13 residues. Deletions cut 0 bases from V and 5 bases from J, with 7 bases between. Germline V gene sequence: CDR1 ENHRY, CDR2 SYGVKD. CDR3 protein: CAISESQGETQYF. In nucleotides, the CDR3 is TGTGCCATCAGTGAGTCTCAGGGGGAGACCCAGTACTTC.

The chain carries TRBV5-1 and TRBJ2-6; D perhaps matches TRBD2 (5 bases). The CDR3 runs to 16 residues. The germline V gene encodes CDR1 SGHRS and CDR2 YFSETQ. The V end lost 1 base, the J end lost 0 bases, and 8 bases lay between the germline ends. This chain's CDR3 is CASSLLGSSGANVLTF. CDR3 DNA sequence: TGCGCCAGCAGCTTGCTAGGGAGCTCTGGGGCCAACGTCCTGACTTTC. Combining the CDR3 with reference TRBV5-1 and TRBJ2-6 gives the whole variable domain KAGVTQTPRYLIKTRGQQVTLSCSPISGHRSVSWYQQTPGQGLQFLFEYFSETQRNKGNFPGRFSGRQFSNSRSEMNVSTLELGDSALYLCASSLLGSSGANVLTFGAGSRLTVL.

This clonotype was detected a few times. The J gene is TRBJ2-7, the V gene TRBV28; maybe TRBD2 (5 bases). Germline assignment: CDR1 MDHEN and CDR2 SYDVKM. Trimming removed 6 bases from V and 1 base from J, with 10 bases in between. The CDR3 spans 13 residues. CDR3 region: CASSNGLSYEQYF. The CDR3 DNA is TGTGCCAGCAGCAACGGACTGTCCTACGAGCAGTACTTC.

The gene calls are TRBV7-2 and TRBJ2-7; D is ambiguous. The CDR3 spans 15 residues. The V gene lost 1 base and the J gene lost 2 bases, with 12 bases spanning the gap. The germline gives CDR1 SGHTA, CDR2 FQGNSA. CDR3 DNA: TGTGCCAGCAGCTTAGAAGGGCAGGTCCCCTACGAGCAGTACGTC. It yields the protein CASSLEGQVPYEQYV.

This chain uses TRBV6-5 with TRBJ2-3, with TRBD2 matching 10 bases. Germline V lookup: CDR1 MNHEY, CDR2 SVGAGI. The CDR3 extends over 16 amino acids. The trim removed 5 bases at V and 6 bases at J, leaving 11 bases unmatched. The DNA of the CDR3 is TGTGCCAGCAGTCCGGTCTCTAGCGGGAGAACCGATACGCAGTATTTT. This translates into CASSPVSSGRTDTQYF.

The chain uses TRBV7-2 and TRBJ2-7; TRBD2 matches at 7 bases. The CDR3 length is 15 residues. V dropped 2 bases and J dropped 5; count of bases not matched to a gene: 9. From germline, CDR1 is SGHTA and CDR2 FQGNSA. The CDR3: CASSLSRGEWDEQYF. CDR3 nucleotide sequence: TGTGCCAGCAGCTTAAGTCGGGGGGAGTGGGACGAGCAGTACTTC.

This clonotype was observed at least ten times. This chain joins TRBV18 and TRBJ2-1; D not resolved. V was shortened by 1 base and J by 3 bases, with 4 bases between the two germline ends. This CDR3 contains 13 residues. The germline V gene encodes CDR1 KGHSH and CDR2 LQKENI. In nucleotides, the CDR3 is TGTGCCAGCTCACCACGTGACTACAATGAGCAGTTCTTC. As protein: CASSPRDYNEQFF.

This clonotype was counted between two and nine times. The rearrangement joins TRBV7-2 to TRBJ1-2; D perhaps matches TRBD1 (6 bases). Germline V gene lookup returns CDR1 SGHTA and CDR2 FQGNSA. Trimming pared 5 bases from V and 0 bases from J, leaving 13 bases between. The CDR3 spans 15 residues. CDR3 sequence reads: CASSPRTVANYGYTF. The CDR3 nucleotides are TGTGCCAGCAGCCCCCGGACAGTAGCTAACTATGGCTACACCTTC.

The rearrangement joins TRBV12-3 or TRBV12-4 to TRBJ2-3, with TRBD2 matching over 9 bases. Trimming at V came to 8 bases and at J to 3 bases, leaving 6 bases not matched to a gene. CDR3 length equals 14 residues. The CDR3 loop is CASSAGGGTDTQYF. DNA of the CDR3: TGTGCCAGCTCAGCGGGAGGTGGAACAGATACGCAGTATTTT.

V usage is TRBV7-8 and J usage is TRBJ1-1; TRBD1 agrees at 9 bases. Germline CDR1 SGHVS, CDR2 FQNEAQ. The CDR3 loop spans 15 amino acids. J gave up 1 base and V 5 bases, and 5 bases lay outside the gene matches. CDR3 nucleotides: TGTGCCAGCAGCCCGGGACAGGGTAGGAACACTGAAGCTTTCTTT. It codes for CASSPGQGRNTEAFF. The variable domain in full, with the rest retrieved from reference TRBV7-8 and TRBJ1-1, is GAGVSQSPRYKVAKRGQDVALRCDPISGHVSLFWYQQALGQGPEFLTYFQNEAQLDKSGLPSDRFFAERPEGSVSTLKIQRTQQEDSAVYLCASSPGQGRNTEAFFGQGTRLTVV.

In this sample, this clonotype turned up many times. The chain joins TRBV7-2 to TRBJ1-1; D call uncertain. Germline V gives CDR1 SGHTA, CDR2 FQGNSA. V was shortened by 3 bases and J by 3 bases, with 17 bases between the two germline ends. CDR3 length: 16 residues. In DNA form, the CDR3 reads TGTGCCAGCAGCTTCGAACCACAGAGTACCTACACTGAAGCTTTCTTT. Protein product: CASSFEPQSTYTEAFF.

This clonotype was detected ten times or more. V is TRBV12-3 or TRBV12-4 and J is TRBJ1-1, with 7 bases that match TRBD1. The CDR3 is 13 amino acids. Unmatched junction bases numbered 5, after V lost 6 bases and J lost 4 bases. The CDR3 coding sequence is TGTGCCAGCAGCCTACAGGGGAGCACTGAAGCTTTCTTT. Translation gives CASSLQGSTEAFF.

Worth noting for this clonotype: It may be a read error: a sequence one base away is much more abundant. The chain combines TRBV7-2 with TRBJ2-1; no reliable D call. Germline V gives CDR1 SGHTA, CDR2 FQGNSA. The V gene lost 1 base and the J gene lost 10 bases, with 11 bases spanning the gap. The CDR3 covers 13 residues. CDR3 in amino acids: CASSLDLKVEQFF. CDR3 in DNA: TGTGCCAGCAGCTTAGACCTCAAGGTAGAGCAGTTCTTC.